This entry features one TCR beta chain sequence. Its matching antigen is unknown. Extracted from the samples, RNA was reverse transcribed into cDNA to serve as the sequencing template. Method: immunoSEQ multiplex PCR; TCRdb's copy keeps in-frame clones and lacks some. The sample comprises nearly 110,000 clones, 84% of which are singletons, and 24% rests with the top ten. This sample's treatment: oral pan-JAK inhibitor, 5-10 mg twice daily. Collected material from alopecia areata patients comprised lesional scalp punch biopsies and peripheral blood. These data originate in a study of CD8+ T cells in alopecia areata. Study overall: Each of the treated patients was given oral tofacitinib, 5 to 10 mg twice daily, for moderate-to-severe alopecia areata.

General observations from the study: A great number of expanded lesional clones endured in scalp and blood during tofacitinib. The study also sequences resident alphabeta T cells of normal skin in scalp samples.

Sequenced material: CD8+ T cells sorted from blood, taken at week 24, from a patient treated with tofacitinib. This TCR came from a human donor with alopecia areata.

This CDR3 reads CASSLEVLAETQYF. The CDR3 DNA reads TGTGCCAGCAGCTTAGAGGTCCTAGCGGAGACCCAGTACTTC. The rearrangement links TRBV7-9 to TRBJ2-5, with a tentative D call TRBD2 (6 bases). Germline-derived CDR1 and CDR2 are SEHNR and FQNEAQ (reference sequence). There are 14 residues in the CDR3. Trimming left V 1 base short and J 5 bases short, with 11 bases between.